This T cell receptor beta chain was sequenced in a study of blood T cell repertoires in COVID-19. Study summary: The United States, Italy and Spain supplied acute and convalescent COVID-19 samples. The cDNA or gDNA used as material had been derived from T cells, B-cell-depleted T cells, or PBMCs.

V dropped 3 bases and J dropped 10 bases, with 16 bases sitting between them. Germline CDR1 is MNHEY and CDR2 is SMNVEV (reference sequence). This CDR3 has 15 residues. Original processing notes: Amplification with reference gene primers provided the estimates of nucleated cell counts. The method was immunoSEQ multiplex PCR; TCRdb's version includes in-frame clones alone and lacks a portion of them. Clonal size and the V and J genes are those of that table, whereas D and trimming came from the DNA. Here the sample spans approximately 75,000 clones, roughly 88% being singletons. This clone showed up just a few times.

The chain uses TRBV27 and TRBJ1-6; the D gene is possibly TRBD1 (5 bases). The sequenced material came from peripheral blood. This receptor was identified in a woman in her fifties or sixties with acute or convalescent COVID-19. Here the CDR3 reads CASSFRQGGGSPLHF. The CDR3 coding sequence is TGTGCCAGCAGTTTTCGGCAGGGAGGAGGATCACCCCTCCACTTT.